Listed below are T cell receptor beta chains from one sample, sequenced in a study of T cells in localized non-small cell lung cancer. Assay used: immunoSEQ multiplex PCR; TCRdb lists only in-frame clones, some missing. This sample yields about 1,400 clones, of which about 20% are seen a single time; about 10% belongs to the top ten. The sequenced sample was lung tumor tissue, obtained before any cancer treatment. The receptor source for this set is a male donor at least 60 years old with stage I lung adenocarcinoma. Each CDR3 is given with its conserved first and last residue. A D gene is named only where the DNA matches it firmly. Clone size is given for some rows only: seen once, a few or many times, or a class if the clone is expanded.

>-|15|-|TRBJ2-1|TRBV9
CASSVGLASFNEQFF
TGTGCCAGCAGCGTAGGTCTAGCGAGCTTCAATGAGCAGTTCTTC
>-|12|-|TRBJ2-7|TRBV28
CASSPGPYEQYF
TGTGCCAGCAGTCCTGGGCCCTACGAGCAGTACTTC
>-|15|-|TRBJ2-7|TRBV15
CATSRAGGLGYEQYF
TGTGCCACCAGCAGAGCGGGGGGCTTAGGATACGAGCAGTACTTC
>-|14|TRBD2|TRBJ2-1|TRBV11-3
CASSLIAGGSEQFF
TGTGCCAGCAGCTTAATAGCGGGAGGCTCCGAGCAGTTCTTC
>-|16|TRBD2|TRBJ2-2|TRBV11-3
CASSPPGLAQTGELFF
TGTGCCAGCAGCCCCCCGGGACTAGCACAGACCGGGGAGCTGTTTTTT
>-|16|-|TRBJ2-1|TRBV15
CATSRDSAESYNEQFF
TGTGCCACCAGCAGAGATTCGGCGGAATCCTACAATGAGCAGTTCTTC
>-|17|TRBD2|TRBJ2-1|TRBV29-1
CSVEGTLAGASYNEQFF
TGCAGCGTTGAAGGTACACTAGCGGGAGCGTCCTACAATGAGCAGTTCTTC
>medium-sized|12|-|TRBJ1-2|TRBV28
CASRDTTYGYTF
TGTGCCAGCAGGGACACTACCTATGGCTACACCTTC
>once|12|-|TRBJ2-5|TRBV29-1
CSVERGRETQYF
TGCAGCGTTGAACGGGGTAGGGAGACCCAGTACTTC
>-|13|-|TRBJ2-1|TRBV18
CASSLGRVAEQFF
TGTGCCAGCTCACTAGGTAGGGTAGCTGAGCAGTTCTTC
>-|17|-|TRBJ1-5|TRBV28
CASSNREVTYSNQPQHF
TGTGCCAGCAGCAACAGGGAGGTAACCTATAGCAATCAGCCCCAGCATTTT
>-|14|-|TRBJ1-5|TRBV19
CASSIRGGNQPQHF
TGTGCCAGTAGTATACGGGGGGGCAATCAGCCCCAGCATTTT
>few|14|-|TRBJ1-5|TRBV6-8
CASSYAEGSQPQHF
TGTGCCAGCAGTTACGCGGAAGGGAGCCAGCCCCAGCATTTT
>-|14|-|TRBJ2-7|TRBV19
CASSTRDGHYEQYF
TGTGCCAGTAGTACCCGGGACGGGCACTACGAGCAGTACTTC
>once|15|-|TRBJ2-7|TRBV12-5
CASGLVRLDGYEQYF
TGTGCTAGTGGTTTGGTACGATTAGACGGCTACGAGCAGTACTTC
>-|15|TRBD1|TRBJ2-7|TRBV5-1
CASSLSTGALYEQYF
TGCGCCAGCAGCTTATCGACAGGGGCCCTCTACGAGCAGTACTTC
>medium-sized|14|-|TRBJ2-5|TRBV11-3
CASSLGGTQETQYF
TGTGCCAGCAGCTTGGGTGGTACCCAAGAGACCCAGTACTTC
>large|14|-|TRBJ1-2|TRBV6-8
CASSPRPGHHGYTF
TGTGCCAGCAGCCCTCGCCCGGGACACCATGGCTACACCTTC
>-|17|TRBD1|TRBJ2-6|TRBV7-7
CASSRRTGHSGANVLTF
TGTGCCAGCAGCCGCAGGACAGGGCACTCTGGGGCCAACGTCCTGACTTTC
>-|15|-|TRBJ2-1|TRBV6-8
CASTPYPSSYNEQFF
TGTGCCAGCACCCCATACCCAAGCTCCTACAATGAGCAGTTCTTC
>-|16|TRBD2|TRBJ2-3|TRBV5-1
CASSLLAGAVGDTQYF
TGCGCCAGCAGCTTGTTGGCGGGAGCGGTTGGAGATACGCAGTATTTT
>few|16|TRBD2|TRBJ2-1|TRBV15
CATSRDSSGGYNEQFF
TGTGCCACCAGCAGAGACTCCAGCGGGGGATACAATGAGCAGTTCTTC
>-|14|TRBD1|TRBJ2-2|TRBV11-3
CASSLGQDTGELFF
TGTGCCAGCAGCTTGGGACAGGACACCGGGGAGCTGTTTTTT
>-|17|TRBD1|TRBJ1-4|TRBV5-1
CASSKGQGMNGNEKLFF
TGCGCCAGCAGCAAAGGACAGGGGATGAATGGCAATGAAAAACTGTTTTTT
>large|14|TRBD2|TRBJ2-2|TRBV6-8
CASSWTSDTGELFF
TGTGCCAGCAGTTGGACTAGCGACACCGGGGAGCTGTTTTTT
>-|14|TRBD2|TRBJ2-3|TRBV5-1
CASSFGGFTDTQYF
TGCGCCAGCAGCTTCGGGGGGTTCACAGATACGCAGTATTTT
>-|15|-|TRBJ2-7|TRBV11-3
CASSSEEGMEYEQYF
TGTGCCAGCAGCTCCGAGGAGGGAATGGAGTACGAGCAGTACTTC
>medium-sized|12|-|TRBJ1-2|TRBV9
CASSGIEVGYTF
TGTGCCAGCAGTGGTATAGAGGTTGGCTACACCTTC
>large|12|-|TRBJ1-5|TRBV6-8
CASSSGNQPQHF
TGTGCCAGCAGCTCAGGGAATCAGCCCCAGCATTTT
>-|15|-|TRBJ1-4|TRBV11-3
CASSLMGAGEEKLFF
TGTGCCAGCAGCTTAATGGGGGCCGGGGAGGAAAAACTGTTTTTT